Listed below are T cell receptor beta chains from one sample, sequenced in a study of blood T cell repertoires in COVID-19. Data came from immunoSEQ multiplex PCR; TCRdb stores just in-frame clones and leaves some out. The table includes 150,000 or so clones, around 82% detected once. Material: peripheral blood. Receptors originate from a woman in her 40s with COVID-19, enrolled during active disease. CDR3s include the opening cysteine and the closing phenylalanine or tryptophan. The D gene is left open where the match is weak. Where a row states a size, it is once, few, many or the class of an expanded clone; other rows omit it.

cdr3_length: 16; d_call: TRBD2; j_call: TRBJ2-1; v_call: TRBV5-1; clone_size: once; cdr3_nt: TGCGCCAGCAGCTTACAACTAGCGGGAGGGCTCGTTGAGCAGTTCTTC; cdr3_aa: CASSLQLAGGLVEQFF
cdr3_length: 13; d_call: NA; j_call: TRBJ1-1; v_call: TRBV7-2; clone_size: NA; cdr3_nt: TGTGCCAGCAGCTTAGATCGGCGGGCTGAAGCTTTCTTT; cdr3_aa: CASSLDRRAEAFF
cdr3_length: 15; d_call: TRBD1; j_call: TRBJ2-2; v_call: TRBV6-4; clone_size: NA; cdr3_nt: TGTGCCAGCAGTGAAGGGACAGGGGAAACCGGGGAGCTGTTTTTT; cdr3_aa: CASSEGTGETGELFF
cdr3_length: 14; d_call: NA; j_call: TRBJ1-6; v_call: TRBV18; clone_size: NA; cdr3_nt: TGTGCCAGCTCACCACCGACTGCGGGCTCACCCCTCCACTTT; cdr3_aa: CASSPPTAGSPLHF
cdr3_length: 14; d_call: NA; j_call: TRBJ1-5; v_call: TRBV19; clone_size: NA; cdr3_nt: TGTGCCAGTACATCCGTAGGGACTAATCAGCCCCAGCATTTT; cdr3_aa: CASTSVGTNQPQHF
cdr3_length: 13; d_call: NA; j_call: TRBJ1-1; v_call: TRBV30; clone_size: NA; cdr3_nt: TGTGCCTGGAGTGGGGGGGGTCGGGCTGAAGCTTTCTTT; cdr3_aa: CAWSGGGRAEAFF
cdr3_length: 12; d_call: NA; j_call: TRBJ2-7; v_call: TRBV28; clone_size: NA; cdr3_nt: TGTGCCAGCAGACAGGAGTCCTACGAGCAGTACTTC; cdr3_aa: CASRQESYEQYF
cdr3_length: 10; d_call: TRBD1; j_call: TRBJ2-1; v_call: TRBV28; clone_size: NA; cdr3_nt: TGTGCCAGCGAGGGGGCTCGTCAGTTCTTC; cdr3_aa: CASEGARQFF
cdr3_length: 16; d_call: NA; j_call: TRBJ2-2; v_call: TRBV6-5; clone_size: NA; cdr3_nt: TGTGCCAGCAGTTACCGACAGGCGTGGGGCACCGGGGAGCTGTTTTTT; cdr3_aa: CASSYRQAWGTGELFF
cdr3_length: 16; d_call: TRBD1; j_call: TRBJ2-3; v_call: TRBV11-2; clone_size: NA; cdr3_nt: TGTGCCAGCAGCTTAGTGGTCGGGACAGGGATAGATACGCAGTATTTT; cdr3_aa: CASSLVVGTGIDTQYF
cdr3_length: 15; d_call: TRBD2; j_call: TRBJ2-1; v_call: TRBV25-1; clone_size: NA; cdr3_nt: TGTGCCAGCAGAGGACTAGCGGGTGCCTACAATGAGCAGTTCTTC; cdr3_aa: CASRGLAGAYNEQFF
cdr3_length: 17; d_call: NA; j_call: TRBJ2-1; v_call: TRBV11-2; clone_size: NA; cdr3_nt: TGTGCCAGCAGCTTGGGGAGTAGCCGGAGCTCCTACAATGAGCAGTTCTTC; cdr3_aa: CASSLGSSRSSYNEQFF
cdr3_length: 15; d_call: NA; j_call: TRBJ2-3; v_call: TRBV11-1; clone_size: NA; cdr3_nt: TGTGCCAGCAGCTTAAGCCAGACAAACACAGATACGCAGTATTTT; cdr3_aa: CASSLSQTNTDTQYF
cdr3_length: 14; d_call: NA; j_call: TRBJ1-2; v_call: TRBV4-1; clone_size: NA; cdr3_nt: TGCGCCAGCAGCCCGCAGGGATCCGGCTATGGCTACACCTTC; cdr3_aa: CASSPQGSGYGYTF
cdr3_length: 13; d_call: NA; j_call: TRBJ2-7; v_call: TRBV7-6; clone_size: NA; cdr3_nt: TGTGCCAGCAGCTTAGGCTACCTCTACGAGCAGTACTTC; cdr3_aa: CASSLGYLYEQYF
cdr3_length: 16; d_call: TRBD2; j_call: TRBJ2-1; v_call: TRBV30; clone_size: NA; cdr3_nt: TGTGCCTGGAAACCCCCCAGCGGGGTGTCCTACAATGAGCAGTTCTTC; cdr3_aa: CAWKPPSGVSYNEQFF
cdr3_length: 14; d_call: TRBD1; j_call: TRBJ1-6; v_call: TRBV28; clone_size: NA; cdr3_nt: TGTGCCAGCAACCCGGGACAGGGTGGATCACCCCTCCACTTT; cdr3_aa: CASNPGQGGSPLHF
cdr3_length: 11; d_call: NA; j_call: TRBJ1-4; v_call: TRBV7-9; clone_size: NA; cdr3_nt: TGTGCCAGCAGCCAGGGAAGAGAGCTGTTTTTT; cdr3_aa: CASSQGRELFF
cdr3_length: 17; d_call: TRBD1; j_call: TRBJ1-2; v_call: TRBV6-2/TRBV6-3; clone_size: NA; cdr3_nt: TGTGCCAGCAGTTACCCGAACCGGGACAGGGGGGACTATGGCTACACCTTC; cdr3_aa: CASSYPNRDRGDYGYTF
cdr3_length: 15; d_call: TRBD2; j_call: TRBJ2-1; v_call: TRBV4-2; clone_size: NA; cdr3_nt: TGTGCCAGCAGCCAGACTAGCGGGAGATACAATGAGCAGTTCTTC; cdr3_aa: CASSQTSGRYNEQFF
cdr3_length: 15; d_call: TRBD2; j_call: TRBJ2-7; v_call: TRBV28; clone_size: few; cdr3_nt: TGTGCCAGCACCACGAGAAGCGGGAGGGCCAGCGAGCAGTACTTC; cdr3_aa: CASTTRSGRASEQYF
cdr3_length: 13; d_call: NA; j_call: TRBJ2-5; v_call: TRBV12-3/TRBV12-4; clone_size: once; cdr3_nt: TGTGCCAGCAGTCCTAGCTTTCAAGAGACCCAGTACTTC; cdr3_aa: CASSPSFQETQYF
cdr3_length: 15; d_call: NA; j_call: TRBJ1-1; v_call: TRBV18; clone_size: NA; cdr3_nt: TGTGCCAGCTCACCACCGGGACACCAGAACACTGAAGCTTTCTTT; cdr3_aa: CASSPPGHQNTEAFF
cdr3_length: 14; d_call: TRBD1; j_call: TRBJ1-5; v_call: TRBV19; clone_size: NA; cdr3_nt: TGTGCCAGTAGTGCAGACAGGGCCAATCAGCCCCAGCATTTT; cdr3_aa: CASSADRANQPQHF
cdr3_length: 13; d_call: TRBD1; j_call: TRBJ2-5; v_call: TRBV29-1; clone_size: NA; cdr3_nt: TGCAGCGCCGGACAGGGCCGGGGCGAGACCCAGTACTTC; cdr3_aa: CSAGQGRGETQYF
cdr3_length: 16; d_call: NA; j_call: TRBJ1-1; v_call: TRBV7-9; clone_size: NA; cdr3_nt: TGTGCCAGCAGCTTCGGGGGTCCGTCTGGGGACACTGAAGCTTTCTTT; cdr3_aa: CASSFGGPSGDTEAFF
cdr3_length: 15; d_call: TRBD2; j_call: TRBJ2-3; v_call: TRBV15; clone_size: NA; cdr3_nt: TGTGCCACCAGCCGACTAGCGGGGCGCACAGATACGCAGTATTTT; cdr3_aa: CATSRLAGRTDTQYF
cdr3_length: 13; d_call: TRBD1; j_call: TRBJ2-7; v_call: TRBV5-1; clone_size: NA; cdr3_nt: TGCGCCAGCAGATGGGACAGGGGGCTTGAGCAGTACTTC; cdr3_aa: CASRWDRGLEQYF
cdr3_length: 17; d_call: TRBD2; j_call: TRBJ2-7; v_call: TRBV13; clone_size: NA; cdr3_nt: TGTGCCAGCAGCCAGGGACTAGCGGGAGGGATGTACGGTGAGCAGTACTTC; cdr3_aa: CASSQGLAGGMYGEQYF
cdr3_length: 15; d_call: NA; j_call: TRBJ2-2; v_call: TRBV19; clone_size: NA; cdr3_nt: TGTGCCAGTAGACGACGGACAGCGAACACCGGGGAGCTGTTTTTT; cdr3_aa: CASRRRTANTGELFF
cdr3_length: 21; d_call: NA; j_call: TRBJ2-7; v_call: TRBV2; clone_size: many; cdr3_nt: TGTGCCAGCAGGCCCCCACCGGCCGGGACACTTTTTGAGGCCAGGCCCTACGAGCAGTACTTC; cdr3_aa: CASRPPPAGTLFEARPYEQYF
cdr3_length: 14; d_call: NA; j_call: TRBJ1-1; v_call: TRBV6-5; clone_size: NA; cdr3_nt: TGTGCCAGCCCGAGAAGGGGGAAGGACACTGAAGCTTTCTTT; cdr3_aa: CASPRRGKDTEAFF
cdr3_length: 13; d_call: NA; j_call: TRBJ2-3; v_call: TRBV5-1; clone_size: NA; cdr3_nt: TGCGCCAGCAGCACTCCGGGAACAGATACGCAGTATTTT; cdr3_aa: CASSTPGTDTQYF
cdr3_length: 16; d_call: NA; j_call: TRBJ2-4; v_call: TRBV6-1; clone_size: NA; cdr3_nt: TGTGCCAGCAGTGAAAGTCGTGACGGGGGGCGCGGCATTCAGTACTTC; cdr3_aa: CASSESRDGGRGIQYF